The sequence of this TCR beta chain was determined in a study of response to subunit inactivated influenza vaccine. Each CDR3 protein gets one entry after TCRdb re-called the RT-PCR reads with MiXCR. The sample lists under 850,000 distinct CDR3 sequences; 15% to 20% were seen once. In this sample, this clonotype turned up a few times. The material sequenced was PBMCs from blood, taken approximately 5 days after vaccination. The receptor was derived from a man aged 45-65 years who received an inactivated influenza vaccine.

CDR3 sequence: CSANGVTRYEQYF. The DNA for the CDR3 is TGCAGTGCAAATGGGGTCACAAGGTACGAGCAGTACTTC. This sequence joins TRBV20-1 and TRBJ2-7, with unresolved D. The CDR3 runs to 13 residues. V lost 6 bases to trimming and J lost 4 bases, with 16 bases between them. Germline V CDR1 and CDR2: DFQATT, SNEGSKA (reference sequence).